Presented here are 19 T cell receptor beta chains from one specimen sequenced in a study of early T cells in non-severe SARS-CoV-2 infection. Using its own MiXCR run on the 5' RACE reads, TCRdb lists one record per CDR3 protein. The table has tens of thousands of distinct CDR3 sequences, roughly 10% seen once; the top ten hold 6.4%. Source material: whole blood. The receptors stem from an adult who was a healthcare worker with PCR-confirmed SARS-CoV-2 infection or an uninfected control (not recorded which).

The sample holds a few counts of this clonotype. The rearrangement uses TRBV6-6 and TRBJ2-5, with a weak D call TRBD1 (6 bases). V dropped 4 bases and J dropped 1 base, with 10 bases sitting between them. This CDR3 spans 14 amino acids. Germline CDR1 reads MNHNY; CDR2 reads SVGAGI (reference sequence). The CDR3 DNA reads TGTGCCAGCAGTTCTGGGACACTCCAAGAGACCCAGTACTTC. Its protein is CASSSGTLQETQYF.

This clonotype appeared a few times. V is TRBV11-2 and J is TRBJ2-1; D is perhaps TRBD2 (5 bases). Trimming took off 5 bases at V and 1 base at J, with 12 bases between the two ends. The CDR3 contains 15 residues. The germline V gene encodes CDR1 SGHAT and CDR2 FQNNGV. Written as DNA, the CDR3 is TGTGCCAGCAGCCCCATTTTAGCGTCCTACAATGAGCAGTTCTTC. Encoded protein: CASSPILASYNEQFF.

This clonotype was observed many times. This sequence joins TRBV2 and TRBJ2-6, with no clear D. Per the germline V gene, CDR1 is SNHLY and CDR2 is FYNNEI. The length of the CDR3 is 16 residues. Deletions cut 5 bases from V and 0 bases from J, with 11 bases between. CDR3 nucleotides: TGTGCCAGCAGTTATAGCAGGAGCTCTGGGGCCAACGTCCTGACTTTC. Its protein product is CASSYSRSSGANVLTF.

In its sample, this clonotype was seen many times. V and J are TRBV24-1 and TRBJ1-1; D possibly corresponds to TRBD1 (6 bases). V was pared by 7 bases and J by 3 bases, with 11 bases between. Germline CDR1 KGHDR, CDR2 SFDVKD. The CDR3 extends over 13 amino acids. CDR3 sequence: CATRTGHDTEAFF. DNA for the CDR3: TGTGCCACCAGGACAGGCCATGACACTGAAGCTTTCTTT.

This rearrangement joins TRBV12-3 or TRBV12-4 to TRBJ2-5, with 9 bases identical to TRBD2. The CDR3 is 16 amino acids. Trimming took 7 bases from V and 4 from J; bases not matched to a gene: 13. In DNA form, the CDR3 reads TGTGCCAGCACCTGGACTAGCGTGAGGACACCAGAGACCCAGTACTTC. It specifies CASTWTSVRTPETQYF.

The CDR3 nucleotides are TGTGCCTGGAGCAGGGTGACTGAAGCTTTCTTT. It is translated as CAWSRVTEAFF. This chain uses TRBV30 with TRBJ1-1; maybe TRBD1 (5 bases). The CDR3 totals 11 residues. The germline V gene encodes CDR1 GTSNPN and CDR2 SVGIG (reference sequence). Deletions cut 3 bases from V and 5 bases from J, with 7 bases between.

This clonotype has more than one count but fewer than ten. This chain uses TRBV28 with TRBJ2-5, with 9 positions matching TRBD1. The trim removed 3 bases at V and 6 bases at J, leaving 2 bases unmatched. The V gene's germline CDR1 is MDHEN and CDR2 SYDVKM. The length of the CDR3 is 13 residues. Written as DNA, the CDR3 is TGTGCCAGCAGTTTGACAGGGGGGAAGACCCAGTACTTC. Translating it yields CASSLTGGKTQYF.

This clonotype turned up a few times. The chain joins TRBV15 to TRBJ2-1; D is unclear. There are 15 residues in the CDR3. The V gene's germline CDR1 is LNHNV and CDR2 YYDKDF (reference sequence). Trimming stripped 1 base from V and 6 bases from J, with 13 bases between. Here the CDR3 reads CATSRVLESSNEQFF. As DNA, the CDR3 is TGTGCCACCAGCAGAGTGCTAGAGTCGAGCAATGAGCAGTTCTTC.

V usage is TRBV9 and J usage is TRBJ2-7; D is uncertain. CDR3 size: 15 residues. V lost 0 bases to trimming and J lost 3 bases, with 13 bases between them. CDR1 and CDR2 (germline): SGDLS, YYNGEE. The CDR3 DNA reads TGTGCCAGCAGCGTAGGGACGGGCGTTAACTACGAGCAGTACTTC. Protein product: CASSVGTGVNYEQYF.

This clonotype was observed a few times. The V call is TRBV7-6, the J call TRBJ2-1, with 8 bases that match TRBD2. V dropped 2 bases and J dropped 0; count of bases not matched to a gene: 18. CDR1 SGHVS and CDR2 FNYEAQ come from the germline V gene. This CDR3 has 21 amino acids. The chain's CDR3 is CASSLIPWGREVPLSYNEQFF. The CDR3 coding sequence is TGTGCCAGCAGCTTAATTCCATGGGGGCGGGAGGTGCCCCTCTCCTACAATGAGCAGTTCTTC.

This clonotype turned up a few times. The chain recombines TRBV9 with TRBJ2-7; 9 bases align to TRBD2. The germline gives CDR1 SGDLS, CDR2 YYNGEE. V lost 1 base and J lost 6; bases outside the gene matches: 5. The CDR3 runs 14 residues. In DNA form, the CDR3 reads TGTGCCAGCAGCGTAAAGGCGGGAGGGGGCGAGCAGTACTTC. Translating gives CASSVKAGGGEQYF.

This clonotype was seen repeatedly, ten times or more. The rearrangement joins TRBV20-1 to TRBJ2-4, with D maybe TRBD2 (6 bases). Trimming left V 6 bases short and J 8 bases short, with 20 bases between. The CDR3 sequence is 14 residues long. CDR1 is DFQATT and CDR2 is SNEGSKA in the germline V gene (reference sequence). The CDR3 DNA reads as TGCAGTGCCAGACTAGGGCGGGGAGGAGACATTCAGTACTTC. It is translated as CSARLGRGGDIQYF.

A few counts support this clonotype. The rearrangement uses TRBV11-2 and TRBJ2-3; 10 positions agree with TRBD2. Trimming removed 1 base from V and 0 bases from J; junction bases left unmatched: 1. The CDR3 length is 16 residues. The germline V gene has CDR1 SGHAT and CDR2 FQNNGV. CDR3 residues: CASSLGGLASTDTQYF. In DNA, the CDR3 is TGTGCCAGCAGCTTAGGGGGACTAGCGAGCACAGATACGCAGTATTTT. Using reference TRBV11-2 and TRBJ2-3 for the parts outside the CDR3, the full variable domain is EAGVAQSPRYKIIEKRQSVAFWCNPISGHATLYWYQQILGQGPKLLIQFQNNGVVDDSQLPKDRFSAERLKGVDSTLKIQPAKLEDSAVYLCASSLGGLASTDTQYFGPGTRLTVL.

The chain recombines TRBV6-2 or TRBV6-3 with TRBJ2-1; D assignment may be TRBD1 or TRBD2 (5 bases each). V was shortened by 4 bases and J by 7 bases, with 5 bases between the two germline ends. The CDR3 length is 11 residues. Looked up from germline, CDR1 is MNHEY and CDR2 is SVGEGT. The CDR3 DNA follows: TGTGCCAGCAGTTGGGGGAATGAGCAGTTCTTC. Translation: CASSWGNEQFF.

J is TRBJ2-3 and V is TRBV2; D perhaps matches TRBD2 (5 bases). The CDR3 consists of 12 residues. V was shortened by 7 bases and J by 6 bases, with 11 bases between the two germline ends. Germline V gene lookup returns CDR1 SNHLY and CDR2 FYNNEI. CDR3 sequence reads: CASTRGVDTQYF. The CDR3 DNA follows: TGTGCCAGCACTCGGGGAGTCGATACGCAGTATTTT.

This rearrangement joins TRBV11-2 to TRBJ2-1, with 10 bases aligning to TRBD1. The CDR3 is 15 amino acids. Per germline, CDR1 SGHAT and CDR2 FQNNGV. Unmatched junction bases numbered 13, after V lost 8 bases and J lost 9 bases. CDR3 loop: CASGSRDRGRGEQFF. CDR3 DNA sequence: TGTGCCAGCGGAAGCCGGGACAGGGGACGTGGTGAGCAGTTCTTC. Full variable domain (missing parts from reference TRBV11-2 and TRBJ2-1): EAGVAQSPRYKIIEKRQSVAFWCNPISGHATLYWYQQILGQGPKLLIQFQNNGVVDDSQLPKDRFSAERLKGVDSTLKIQPAKLEDSAVYLCASGSRDRGRGEQFFGPGTRLTVL.

The chain carries TRBV12-3 or TRBV12-4 and TRBJ2-5, with 8 bases fitting TRBD2. The CDR3 is 14 amino acids. J gave up 5 bases and V 6 bases, and 8 bases lay outside the gene matches. This chain's CDR3 is CASSSGLAWETQYF. The CDR3 DNA reads TGTGCCAGCAGCTCCGGACTAGCTTGGGAGACCCAGTACTTC.

This clonotype was counted between two and nine times. The chain combines TRBV7-8 with TRBJ1-5; 7 positions agree with TRBD1. Per the germline V gene, CDR1 is SGHVS and CDR2 is FQNEAQ. The length of the CDR3 is 14 residues. V lost 5 bases to trimming and J lost 3 bases; unmatched junction nucleotides: 4. CDR3 sequence: CASSVTGSNQPQHF. The CDR3 coding sequence is TGTGCCAGCAGCGTGACAGGGTCCAATCAGCCCCAGCATTTT. The variable domain in full, completed from reference TRBV7-8 and TRBJ1-5, reads GAGVSQSPRYKVAKRGQDVALRCDPISGHVSLFWYQQALGQGPEFLTYFQNEAQLDKSGLPSDRFFAERPEGSVSTLKIQRTQQEDSAVYLCASSVTGSNQPQHFGDGTRLSIL.

This clonotype was counted at least ten times. The rearrangement uses TRBV2 and TRBJ2-5; no clear D gene. Trimming cost V 4 bases and J 0 bases, with 6 bases left between them. Germline V lookup: CDR1 SNHLY, CDR2 FYNNEI. The CDR3 extends over 13 amino acids. CDR3 loop: CASSVEYQETQYF. The DNA of the CDR3 is TGTGCCAGCAGTGTCGAGTACCAAGAGACCCAGTACTTC.